A single sample is the source of the 10 T cell receptor beta chains below, sequenced in a study of blood T cell repertoires in COVID-19. Using immunoSEQ multiplex PCR, the repertoire was profiled, and TCRdb retains in-frame clones only, with some absent. The sample comprises 360,000 or so clones, nearly 90% of which are singletons, and 1.7% rests with the top ten. The sequenced material came from PBMCs or T cells enriched from blood (not recorded which). The receptors come from a woman aged 25-40 years who had recovered from COVID-19.

This clone was observed a single time. The J gene is TRBJ1-4, the V gene TRBV28; perhaps TRBD1 as D (6 bases). CDR1 MDHEN and CDR2 SYDVKM come from the germline V gene. V dropped 9 bases and J dropped 3 bases, with 17 bases sitting between them. The CDR3 extends over 15 amino acids. CDR3 region: CASSRGAVANEKLFF. The CDR3 DNA follows: TGTGCCAGTAGTCGGGGGGCTGTAGCTAATGAAAAACTGTTTTTT.

J is TRBJ1-2 and V is TRBV7-9, with 7 nucleotides matching TRBD1. V lost 1 base, J lost 8 bases, and 1 base stayed unmatched. CDR1 and CDR2 (germline): SEHNR, FQNEAQ (reference sequence). CDR3 length: 12 residues. The CDR3 DNA follows: TGTGCCAGCAGCTTAGAAGGGGGCGGCTACACCTTC. Its protein product is CASSLEGGGYTF.

There are a few counts of this clone. The chain recombines TRBV5-4 with TRBJ1-4; weak D call: TRBD1 (6 bases). The V and J ends lost 4 bases and 8 bases respectively, with 15 bases between them. Germline V gives CDR1 SGHNT, CDR2 YYREEE (reference sequence). This CDR3 is built from 14 residues. The CDR3 region has the DNA TGTGCCAGCAGCCTCAGGGGACCTCTGGAAAAACTGTTTTTT. Protein sequence: CASSLRGPLEKLFF.

The chain carries TRBV7-8 and TRBJ2-1; TRBD1 matches 10 bases. CDR1 and CDR2 (germline): SGHVS, FQNEAQ. The V and J ends lost 5 bases and 4 bases, in that order; junction bases with no gene match: 8. CDR3 length: 16 residues. The CDR3: CASSTRPGQGYNEQFF. CDR3 DNA: TGTGCCAGCAGCACAAGGCCGGGACAGGGGTACAATGAGCAGTTCTTC.

About this clone: This CDR3 is also generated by other DNA sequences in the sample. The chain is built from TRBV9 and TRBJ2-5, with 10 bases lining up with TRBD2. CDR1 SGDLS and CDR2 YYNGEE come from the germline V gene. The CDR3 loop spans 16 amino acids. V trimming: 2 bases; J trimming: 2 bases; junction bases outside the gene matches: 6. In DNA form, the CDR3 reads TGTGCCAGCAGCGTTGCCCTAGCGGGAGTACAAGAGACCCAGTACTTC. The encoded protein is CASSVALAGVQETQYF.

This clone was found once. V is TRBV27 and J is TRBJ1-6; 8 bases line up with TRBD1. Germline assignment: CDR1 MNHEY and CDR2 SMNVEV (reference sequence). The CDR3 contains 16 residues. The junction had 11 bases not matched to a gene; V was cut back by 7 bases and J by 6 bases. In DNA, the CDR3 is TGTGCCAGCAACAAGACAGGGGCTAGGGGTAATTCACCCCTCCACTTT. Its protein is CASNKTGARGNSPLHF.

The chain uses TRBV6-2 or TRBV6-3 and TRBJ1-5; TRBD1 aligns across 11 bases. Germline V CDR1 and CDR2: MNHEY, SVGEGT. J gave up 1 base and V 2 bases, and 10 bases lay outside the gene matches. The CDR3 consists of 19 residues. The CDR3 DNA sequence: TGTGCCAGCAGTTACCTCTGGACAGGGGGCCTTTCGAGCAATCAGCCCCAGCATTTT. Amino acids: CASSYLWTGGLSSNQPQHF.

This chain links TRBV3-1 (or the pseudogene TRBV3-2) with TRBJ2-3; 7 bases match TRBD1. CDR1 LGHDT and CDR2 YNNKEL come from the germline V gene (reference sequence). The CDR3 length is 16 residues. The V and J ends lost 4 bases and 0 bases, in that order; junction bases with no gene match: 7. As DNA, the CDR3 is TGTGCCAGCAGCCTCCGACAGGGTTCTAGCACAGATACGCAGTATTTT. Residues: CASSLRQGSSTDTQYF.

V gene TRBV28 combines with J gene TRBJ1-3; no clear D. The CDR3 sequence is 15 residues long. With 3 bases removed from V and 0 bases from J, the gap between germline ends came to 9 bases. Germline values: CDR1 MDHEN, CDR2 SYDVKM. CDR3 nucleotides: TGTGCCAGCAGTTTGGCAGGAAGCTCTGGAAACACCATATATTTT. Translation gives CASSLAGSSGNTIYF.

The chain carries TRBV2 and TRBJ2-7, with D possibly TRBD2 on 5 matching bases. The V gene lost 7 bases and the J gene lost 4 bases, with 8 bases spanning the gap. The CDR3 spans 11 residues. Germline CDR1 reads SNHLY; CDR2 reads FYNNEI. CDR3 sequence reads: CASKLAYEQYF. The DNA of the CDR3 is TGTGCCAGCAAGCTAGCATACGAGCAGTACTTC. The full variable domain, with the rest looked up from reference TRBV2 and TRBJ2-7, is EPEVTQTPSHQVTQMGQEVILRCVPISNHLYFYWYRQILGQKVEFLVSFYNNEISEKSEIFDDQFSVERPDGSNFTLKIRSTKLEDSAMYFCASKLAYEQYFGPGTRLTVT.